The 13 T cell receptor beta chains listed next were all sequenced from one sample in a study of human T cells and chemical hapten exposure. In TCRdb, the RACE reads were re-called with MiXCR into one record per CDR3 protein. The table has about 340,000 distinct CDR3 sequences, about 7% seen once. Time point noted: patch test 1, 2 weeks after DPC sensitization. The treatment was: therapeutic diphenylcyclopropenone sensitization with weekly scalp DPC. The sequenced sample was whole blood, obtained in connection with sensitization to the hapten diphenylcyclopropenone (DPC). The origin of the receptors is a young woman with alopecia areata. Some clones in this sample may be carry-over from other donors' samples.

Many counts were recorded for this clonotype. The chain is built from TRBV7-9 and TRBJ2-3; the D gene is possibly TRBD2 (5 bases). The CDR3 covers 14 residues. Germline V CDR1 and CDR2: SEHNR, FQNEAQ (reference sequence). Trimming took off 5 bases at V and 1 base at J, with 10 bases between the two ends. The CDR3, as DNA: TGTGCCAGCAGCCCCCGCGGGCGCACAGATACGCAGTATTTT. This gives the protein CASSPRGRTDTQYF.

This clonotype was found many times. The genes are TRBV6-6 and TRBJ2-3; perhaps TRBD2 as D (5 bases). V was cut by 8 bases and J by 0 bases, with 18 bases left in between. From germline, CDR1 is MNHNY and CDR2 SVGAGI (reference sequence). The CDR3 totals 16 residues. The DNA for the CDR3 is TGTGCCAGCTCTTCCCGACGGGGAGCTAGCACAGATACGCAGTATTTT. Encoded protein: CASSSRRGASTDTQYF.

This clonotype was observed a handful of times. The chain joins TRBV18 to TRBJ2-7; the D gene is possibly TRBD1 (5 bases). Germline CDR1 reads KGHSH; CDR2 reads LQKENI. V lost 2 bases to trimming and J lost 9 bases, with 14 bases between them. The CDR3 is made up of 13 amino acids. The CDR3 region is CASSPNTGPGQYF. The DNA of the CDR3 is TGTGCCAGCTCACCAAATACAGGTCCCGGGCAGTACTTC.

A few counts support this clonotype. CDR3 bases: TGTGCCAGCAGCGTAGAGGGAGAGGCTACCTACGAGCAGTACTTC. Encoded protein: CASSVEGEATYEQYF. This sequence joins TRBV9 and TRBJ2-7; a weak D match, TRBD2 (5 bases). Trimming removed 0 bases at V and 2 bases at J, with 12 bases between. The CDR3 length is 15 residues. CDR1 is SGDLS and CDR2 is YYNGEE in the germline V gene.

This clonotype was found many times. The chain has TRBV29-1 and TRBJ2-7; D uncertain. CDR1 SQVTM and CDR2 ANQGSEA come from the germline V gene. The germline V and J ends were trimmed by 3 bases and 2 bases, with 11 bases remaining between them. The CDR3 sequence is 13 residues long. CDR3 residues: CSVEGPGAYEQYF. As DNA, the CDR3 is TGCAGCGTTGAGGGCCCCGGCGCCTACGAGCAGTACTTC.

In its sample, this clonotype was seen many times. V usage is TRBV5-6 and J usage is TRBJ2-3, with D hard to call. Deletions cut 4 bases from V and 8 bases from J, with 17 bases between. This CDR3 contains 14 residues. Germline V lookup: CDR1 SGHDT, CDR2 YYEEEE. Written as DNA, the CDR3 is TGTGCCAGCAGCCCTCCGTCCAGCGAGGCTACGCAGTATTTT. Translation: CASSPPSSEATQYF.

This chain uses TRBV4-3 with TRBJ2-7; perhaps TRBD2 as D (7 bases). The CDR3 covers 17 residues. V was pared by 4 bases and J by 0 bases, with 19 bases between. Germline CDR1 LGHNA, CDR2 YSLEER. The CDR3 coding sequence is TGCGCCAGCAGCCCCATAAGGGGGGGGCCCCTCTCCTACGAGCAGTACTTC. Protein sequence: CASSPIRGGPLSYEQYF.

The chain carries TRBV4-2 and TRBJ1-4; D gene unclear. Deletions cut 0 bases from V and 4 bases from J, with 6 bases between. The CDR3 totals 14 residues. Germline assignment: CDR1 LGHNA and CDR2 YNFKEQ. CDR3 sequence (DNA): TGTGCCAGCAGCCAAGATCCGGTTAATGAAAAACTGTTTTTT. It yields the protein CASSQDPVNEKLFF.

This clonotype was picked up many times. The CDR3 here is CASSFRQASSYEQYF. The CDR3 DNA is TGTGCCAGCAGTTTCAGACAGGCCAGCTCCTACGAGCAGTACTTC. The chain is built from TRBV12-3 or TRBV12-4 and TRBJ2-7, with TRBD1 as a possible D gene (6 bases). The germline V and J ends were trimmed by 3 bases and 0 bases, with 12 bases remaining between them. This CDR3 is 15 amino acids long.

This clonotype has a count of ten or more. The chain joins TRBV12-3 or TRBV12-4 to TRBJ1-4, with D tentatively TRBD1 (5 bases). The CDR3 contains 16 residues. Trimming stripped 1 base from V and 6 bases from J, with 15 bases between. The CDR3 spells CASSLVPGGMDEKLFF. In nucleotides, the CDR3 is TGTGCCAGCAGTTTAGTCCCCGGGGGTATGGATGAAAAACTGTTTTTT.

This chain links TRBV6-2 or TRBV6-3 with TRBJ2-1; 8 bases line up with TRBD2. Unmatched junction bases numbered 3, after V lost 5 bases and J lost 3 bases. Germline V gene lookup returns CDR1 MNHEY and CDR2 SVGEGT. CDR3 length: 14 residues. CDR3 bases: TGTGCCAGCAGTGCGGGACTAGACTACAATGAGCAGTTCTTC. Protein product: CASSAGLDYNEQFF.

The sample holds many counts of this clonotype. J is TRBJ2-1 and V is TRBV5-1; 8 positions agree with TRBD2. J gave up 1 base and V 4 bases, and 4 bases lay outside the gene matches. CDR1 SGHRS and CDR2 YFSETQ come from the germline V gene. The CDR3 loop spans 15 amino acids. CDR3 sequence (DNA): TGCGCCAGCAGCACAACTAGCGGATCCTACAATGAGCAGTTCTTC. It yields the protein CASSTTSGSYNEQFF.

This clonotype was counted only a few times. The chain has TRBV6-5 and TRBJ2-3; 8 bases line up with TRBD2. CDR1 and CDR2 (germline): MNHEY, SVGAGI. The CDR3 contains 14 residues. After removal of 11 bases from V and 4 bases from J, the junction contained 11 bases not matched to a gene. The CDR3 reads CASARGGSSDTQYF. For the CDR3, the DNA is TGTGCCTCGGCCCGGGGGGGGTCCTCAGATACGCAGTATTTT.